This T cell receptor (beta chain) was captured by sequencing in a study of low-dose radiotherapy and immunotherapy resistance in tumors. Study in general: Intravenous ipilimumab 1 mg/kg every six weeks was given with nivolumab 240 mg every two weeks. Cyclophosphamide was given intravenously at 200 mg/m2 every two weeks, and each dose came one day before radiation and immunotherapy.

TRAV- and TRBV-specific primers were used for first-strand cDNA, which covered alpha and beta chains. TCRs underwent about 22 PCR cycles of amplification with a constant-region primer and V-primer adapter. Amplification of the isolated mRNA used in vitro transcription. TCRdb re-called the reads with MiXCR, one entry per CDR3 protein. The sample lists 95,000 to 100,000 distinct CDR3 sequences, less than 25% occurring once. Time point given: after trial treatment. Indicated treatment: LDRT plus nivolumab, ipilimumab, low-dose cyclophosphamide and aspirin (RACIN trial). J lost 6 bases, V lost 5 bases, and 13 bases had no gene match. Germline loops: CDR1 SGHAT, CDR2 FQNNGV. The CDR3 loop spans 16 amino acids.

The sequence was collected from a male donor with prostate cancer. The chain recombines TRBV11-2 with TRBJ2-4, with TRBD1 identical over 7 bases. Source: PBMCs, taken after low-dose radiotherapy plus immunotherapy. In nucleotides, the CDR3 is TGTGCCAGCAGCATAACCCAGGGGGAAGGGGTAAACATTCAGTACTTC. It translates to CASSITQGEGVNIQYF.